These T cell receptor beta chains were read from a single sample in a study of monozygotic twins with inflammatory bowel disease. Reanalyzing the 5' RACE reads, TCRdb keeps one entry per CDR3 protein, without DNA. The sample totals just over 300,000 distinct CDR3 sequences. Material for sequencing was blood. Receptor source: a human donor with ulcerative colitis or Crohn's disease, or a healthy co-twin of an affected twin (not recorded which). The CDR3 runs from the conserved cysteine through the conserved F or W.

J: TRBJ2-7; V: TRBV28; CDR3: CASSFTQGRFYEQYF
J: TRBJ2-3; V: TRBV5-6; CDR3: CASSIDRGRTDTQYF
J: TRBJ2-7; V: TRBV9; CDR3: CASSVGSSYEQYF
J: TRBJ1-1; V: TRBV25-1; CDR3: CASGSDRVNTEAFF
J: TRBJ2-5; V: TRBV6-5; CDR3: CASSYSGAVQETQYF
J: TRBJ2-7; V: TRBV5-1; CDR3: CASSLSLGTGDYEQYF
J: TRBJ2-3; V: TRBV28; CDR3: CASLSTSDTQYF
J: TRBJ2-7; V: TRBV7-9; CDR3: CASSLNREQYF
J: TRBJ1-1; V: TRBV30; CDR3: CAWRAKQGARLGFF
J: TRBJ2-7; V: TRBV18; CDR3: CASSRTGLYEQYF
J: TRBJ2-1; V: TRBV18; CDR3: CASSSTSGRGEQFF
J: TRBJ1-1; V: TRBV4-3; CDR3: CASSQDLGGIGTFSNTEAFF
J: TRBJ1-5; V: TRBV30; CDR3: CAWSGDTVQPQHF
J: TRBJ2-1; V: TRBV11-2; CDR3: CASSPERGNEQFF
J: TRBJ2-1; V: TRBV7-6; CDR3: CASSLPLASGSGVEQFF
J: TRBJ2-2; V: TRBV6-5; CDR3: CASSYGLRSGANTGELFF
J: TRBJ1-4; V: TRBV4-3; CDR3: CASSQEGQGRKLFF
J: TRBJ1-5; V: TRBV7-8; CDR3: CASSLGVLDNQPQHF
J: TRBJ1-2; V: TRBV24-1; CDR3: CATSVGGYGYTF
J: TRBJ1-2; V: TRBV28; CDR3: CASTTPRGTNYGYTF
J: TRBJ1-6; V: TRBV27; CDR3: CASSFPTGGNSPLHF
J: TRBJ2-2; V: TRBV30; CDR3: CAWSVGQTGELFF
J: TRBJ2-1; V: TRBV7-2; CDR3: CASRHRGGHNEQFF
J: TRBJ2-5; V: TRBV4-3; CDR3: CASSQDAVSATQYF
J: TRBJ2-5; V: TRBV12-3/TRBV12-4; CDR3: CASRGQGPETQYF
J: TRBJ1-2; V: TRBV16; CDR3: CASSQWRVHGYTF
J: TRBJ2-7; V: TRBV27; CDR3: CASSSDRESRREQYF
J: TRBJ1-5; V: TRBV6-2/TRBV6-3; CDR3: CASSRSGTGWGPQHF
J: TRBJ2-5; V: TRBV20-1; CDR3: CSAYGREEAETQYF
J: TRBJ2-2; V: TRBV6-5; CDR3: CASSPKFPGTSGRNGRTGELFF
J: TRBJ2-7; V: TRBV14; CDR3: CASSRTGTGKPEQYF
J: TRBJ2-7; V: TRBV9; CDR3: CASSGRLAGASAEQYF
J: TRBJ2-1; V: TRBV2; CDR3: CASSGRLGGSYNEQFF
J: TRBJ2-3; V: TRBV12-3/TRBV12-4; CDR3: CASTQPSGNTDTQYF
J: TRBJ2-7; V: TRBV4-3; CDR3: CASSHERSQSYEQYF
J: TRBJ1-5; V: TRBV4-1; CDR3: CASSPVGRGQNQPQHF
J: TRBJ1-6; V: TRBV7-9; CDR3: CASSRGKADSPLHF
J: TRBJ2-7; V: TRBV7-9; CDR3: CASSLQRREQYF
J: TRBJ2-5; V: TRBV4-3; CDR3: CASSPTTAGTQYF
J: TRBJ2-6; V: TRBV28; CDR3: CASSLFSGASSGANVLTF
J: TRBJ1-2; V: TRBV5-1; CDR3: CASSWGTGPFESGYTF
J: TRBJ1-3; V: TRBV5-6; CDR3: CASSLAAPGNTIYF
J: TRBJ1-3; V: TRBV20-1; CDR3: CSARGDRGNTPSGNTIYF
J: TRBJ2-3; V: TRBV6-2/TRBV6-3; CDR3: CASSYAGASDTQYF
J: TRBJ2-7; V: TRBV5-4; CDR3: CASSPVGRLYEQYF
J: TRBJ2-3; V: TRBV2; CDR3: CASSLSSSTDTQYF
J: TRBJ2-7; V: TRBV18; CDR3: CASSPRRDSEQYF